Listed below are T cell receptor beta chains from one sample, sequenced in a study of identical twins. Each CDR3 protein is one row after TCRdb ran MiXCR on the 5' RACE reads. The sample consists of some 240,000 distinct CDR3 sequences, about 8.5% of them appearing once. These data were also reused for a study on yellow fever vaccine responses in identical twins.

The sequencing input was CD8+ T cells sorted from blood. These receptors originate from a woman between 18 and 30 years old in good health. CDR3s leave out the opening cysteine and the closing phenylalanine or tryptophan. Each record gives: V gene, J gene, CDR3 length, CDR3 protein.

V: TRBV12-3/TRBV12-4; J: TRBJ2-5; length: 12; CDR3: ASRHPGGEETQY
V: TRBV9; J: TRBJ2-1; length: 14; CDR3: ASSVEGGGGNNEQF
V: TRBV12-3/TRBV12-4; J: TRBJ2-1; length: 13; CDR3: ASSISGGIYNEQF
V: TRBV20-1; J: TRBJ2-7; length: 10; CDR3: SAFDSPYEQY
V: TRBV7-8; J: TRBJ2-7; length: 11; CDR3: ASSDGYSYEQY
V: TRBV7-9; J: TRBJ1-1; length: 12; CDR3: ASSPTNIRGEAF
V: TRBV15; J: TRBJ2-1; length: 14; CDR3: ATSSPKMGPSGEQF
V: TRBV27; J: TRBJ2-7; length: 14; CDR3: ASSLALTSGRYEQY
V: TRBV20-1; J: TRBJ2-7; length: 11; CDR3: SARVPPFYEQY
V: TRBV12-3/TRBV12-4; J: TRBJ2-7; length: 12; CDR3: ASSLRTGAYEQY
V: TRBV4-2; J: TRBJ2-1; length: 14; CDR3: ASSQEGGGSANEQF
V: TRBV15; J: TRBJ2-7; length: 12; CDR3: ATSREGAPYEQY
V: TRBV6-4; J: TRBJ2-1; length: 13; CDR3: ASSDLGGGYNEQF
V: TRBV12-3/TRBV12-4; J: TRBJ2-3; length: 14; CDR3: ASSSHRDTAPDTQY
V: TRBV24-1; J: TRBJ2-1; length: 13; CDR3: ATSDYRTGNNEQF
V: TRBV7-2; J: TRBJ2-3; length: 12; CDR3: ASSLGSTPDTQY
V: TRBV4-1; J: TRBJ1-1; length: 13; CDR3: ASSQEPGSITEAF
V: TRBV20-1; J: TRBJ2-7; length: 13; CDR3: SARVLAGLSYEQY
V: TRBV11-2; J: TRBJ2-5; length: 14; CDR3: ASSLGLAGQTETQY
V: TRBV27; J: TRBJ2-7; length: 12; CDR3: ASSLSPGLGEQY
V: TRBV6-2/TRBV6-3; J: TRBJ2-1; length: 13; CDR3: ASSYSRGSANEQF
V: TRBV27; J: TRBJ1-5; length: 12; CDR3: ASSPTGGNQPQH
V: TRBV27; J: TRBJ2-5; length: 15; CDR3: ASSPRGGQILQETQY
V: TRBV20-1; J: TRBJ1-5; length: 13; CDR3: GFPGGSDSNQPQH
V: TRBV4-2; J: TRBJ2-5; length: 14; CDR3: ASSHYSGAAQETQY
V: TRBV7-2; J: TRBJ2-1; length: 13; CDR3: ASSRTSGQHNEQF
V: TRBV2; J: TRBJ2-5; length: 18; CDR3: ASSDTGTSGGPPQWETQY
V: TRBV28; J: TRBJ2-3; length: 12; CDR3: ASSLGGRGDTQY
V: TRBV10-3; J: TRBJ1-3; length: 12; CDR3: AINPGSSGNTIY
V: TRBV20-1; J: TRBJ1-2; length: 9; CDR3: SARTGYGYT
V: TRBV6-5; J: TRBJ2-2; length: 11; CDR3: ASSSYVTGELF
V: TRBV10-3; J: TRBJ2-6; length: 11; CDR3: AIRDRALDVLT
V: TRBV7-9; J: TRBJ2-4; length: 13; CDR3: ASSPGGGLVNIQY
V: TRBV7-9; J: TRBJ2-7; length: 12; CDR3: ASSLAGTSYEQY
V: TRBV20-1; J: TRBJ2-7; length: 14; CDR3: SARETHREASYEQY
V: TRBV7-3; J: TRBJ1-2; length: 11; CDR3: ASSATGVDGYT
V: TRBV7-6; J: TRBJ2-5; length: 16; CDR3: ASKGPAGLAGPGETQY
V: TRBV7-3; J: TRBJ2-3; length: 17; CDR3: ASSSAVPSGGAFGDTQY
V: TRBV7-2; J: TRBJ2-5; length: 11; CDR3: ASSLRYQETQY
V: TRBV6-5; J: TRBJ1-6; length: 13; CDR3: ASSYYQGTNSPLH
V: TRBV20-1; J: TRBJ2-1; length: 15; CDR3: SASFWPDYLSYNEQF
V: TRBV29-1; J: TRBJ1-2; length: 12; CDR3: SVEDQEGYYGYT
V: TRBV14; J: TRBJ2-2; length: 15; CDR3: ASSRLTEGTNTGELF
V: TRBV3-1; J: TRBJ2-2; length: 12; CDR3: ASSQVPGTGELF
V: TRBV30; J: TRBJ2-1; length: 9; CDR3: AWTHGGEQF